This is a list of T cell receptor beta chains from one sample in a study of blood T cell repertoires in COVID-19. TCRdb's copy holds only in-frame clones and misses some; the assay was immunoSEQ multiplex PCR. The sample has about 340,000 clones; 87% are singletons. The sequencing input was peripheral blood. Every receptor here comes from a woman aged 50 to 60 with COVID-19, enrolled during active disease. CDR3s include the opening cysteine and the closing phenylalanine or tryptophan. Fields, in order: clone size, J gene, D gene, V gene, CDR3 DNA, CDR3 protein. D genes are given only for firm matches. Some rows have no size entry. The others give once, few or many, or a class for an expanded clone.

>NA|TRBJ1-5|NA|TRBV19
TGTGCCAGTAGTATTGAGCGGCCCTTAGGGCGACCCCAAAAACTAATCAATCAGCCCCAGCATTTT
CASSIERPLGRPQKLINQPQHF
>NA|TRBJ1-2|NA|TRBV6-2/TRBV6-3
TGTGCCAGCAGTTACGCAGGGGTGGACTATGGCTACACCTTC
CASSYAGVDYGYTF
>NA|TRBJ2-1|NA|TRBV29-1
TGCAGCGTTGACGGTCAATCGTCCTACAATGAGCAGTTCTTC
CSVDGQSSYNEQFF
>NA|TRBJ2-7|NA|TRBV28
TGTGCCAGCAGACCCCTCCAGGGGGGATCCTACGAGCAGTACTTC
CASRPLQGGSYEQYF
>NA|TRBJ2-1|NA|TRBV21-1
TGTGCCAGCAGCAAAGAAGGGGGACTAGCGGGAGGTAAGGACAATGAGCAGTTCTTC
CASSKEGGLAGGKDNEQFF
>NA|TRBJ2-7|TRBD2|TRBV2
TGTGCCAAGTCTGGGACTAGCGGTCACGAGCAGTACTTC
CAKSGTSGHEQYF
>NA|TRBJ1-1|NA|TRBV19
TGTGCCAGTAGGACCCAGGGGTTTACTGAAGCTTTCTTT
CASRTQGFTEAFF
>once|TRBJ1-5|NA|TRBV18
TGTGCCAGCTCAGGGGGGAATCAGCCCCAGCATTTT
CASSGGNQPQHF
>NA|TRBJ1-5|TRBD1|TRBV11-2
TGTGCCAGCAGTTCCAACAGACAGGGGAACCAGCCCCAGCATTTT
CASSSNRQGNQPQHF
>NA|TRBJ2-1|TRBD1|TRBV5-1
TGCGCCAGCAGCCGTGGACAGGGAAGCTACAATGAGCAGTTCTTC
CASSRGQGSYNEQFF
>NA|TRBJ1-5|TRBD1|TRBV19
TGTGCCAGTAGTCCGGACAGGGTGGACCAGCCCCAGCATTTT
CASSPDRVDQPQHF
>NA|TRBJ2-7|NA|TRBV19
TGTGCCAGTTCCCCCCTAGTAAGTGCTACCTACGAGCAGTACTTC
CASSPLVSATYEQYF
>NA|TRBJ1-5|NA|TRBV4-1
TGCGCCAGCAGCCAAGAGCGACAGGTTAGAGGGCAGCCCCAGCATTTT
CASSQERQVRGQPQHF
>many|TRBJ1-2|TRBD1|TRBV29-1
TGCAGCGTTGCGACCCCTGGGGACAGCCTCTATGGCTACACCTTC
CSVATPGDSLYGYTF
>NA|TRBJ2-1|TRBD2|TRBV11-2
TGTGCCAGCGGGAGGGTGTATGAGCAGTTCTTC
CASGRVYEQFF
>NA|TRBJ1-2|NA|TRBV27
TGTGCCAGCAGAAGACAGGTCCAATACAACTATGGCTACACCTTC
CASRRQVQYNYGYTF
>NA|TRBJ1-5|NA|TRBV30
TGTGCCTGGTCGGACAAATCAAATCAGCCCCAGCATTTT
CAWSDKSNQPQHF
>NA|TRBJ2-1|TRBD2|TRBV20-1
TGCAGCTCCGGGACTAGCCTGGAGCAGTTCTTC
CSSGTSLEQFF
>few|TRBJ2-7|NA|TRBV18
TGTGCCAGCTCACCCAACTACGACTACGAGCAGTACTTC
CASSPNYDYEQYF
>NA|TRBJ2-7|TRBD1|TRBV11-3
TGTGCCAGCAGCCTAGGACCGGGACAGGGAACCTACGAGCAGTACTTC
CASSLGPGQGTYEQYF
>once|TRBJ1-2|NA|TRBV29-1
TGCAGTGCAGGGGTAAACTATGGCTACACCTTC
CSAGVNYGYTF
>NA|TRBJ2-3|NA|TRBV7-2
TGTGCCAGCAGCTTAAGCGGGCGTTTCACAGATACGCAGTATTTT
CASSLSGRFTDTQYF
>NA|TRBJ1-2|NA|TRBV25-1
TGTGCCAGCAGTGATTATAGGCCTTCGGGGTATGGCTACACCTTC
CASSDYRPSGYGYTF
>few|TRBJ1-1|NA|TRBV28
TGTGCCAGCAGCTCACAGGGTTCGAGCACTGAAGCTTTCTTT
CASSSQGSSTEAFF
>NA|TRBJ2-5|NA|TRBV3-1/TRBV3-2
TGTGCCAGCAGCCAAAGCGAGACCCAGTACTTC
CASSQSETQYF
>NA|TRBJ2-1|TRBD2|TRBV5-1
TGCGCCAGCACCCGACTAGCGGGAGTTTCCAATGAGCAGTTCTTC
CASTRLAGVSNEQFF
>NA|TRBJ1-2|TRBD1|TRBV28
TGTGCCAGCAGTTGGCCGGGACAGCCTGGCTACACCTTC
CASSWPGQPGYTF
>NA|TRBJ2-1|TRBD2|TRBV27
TGTGCCAGCAGGGGAGGGAGGCTAGGGGACAATGAGCAGTTCTTC
CASRGGRLGDNEQFF
>NA|TRBJ1-2|NA|TRBV7-5
TGTGTCAGAAGCCGACCAGGGGGCTACACCTTC
CVRSRPGGYTF
>NA|TRBJ2-2|TRBD1|TRBV24-1
TGTGCCACCAGTGATACAGGGGGCTTTAACACCGGGGAGCTGTTTTTT
CATSDTGGFNTGELFF
>few|TRBJ2-3|TRBD1|TRBV5-4
TGTGCCAGCAGCGTCGGACAGGGCACAGATACGCAGTATTTT
CASSVGQGTDTQYF
>NA|TRBJ2-3|NA|TRBV24-1
TGTGCCACCAGTGACCCCGATCTTGGGCCAGATACGCAGTATTTT
CATSDPDLGPDTQYF
>once|TRBJ2-3|TRBD2|TRBV2
TGTGCCACTCGCCTAGCGGGCCTAACAGATACGCAGTATTTT
CATRLAGLTDTQYF
>NA|TRBJ2-7|TRBD1|TRBV5-4
TGTGCCAGCAGACCCAGGGACAGGGGGCTCAACGAGCAGTACTTC
CASRPRDRGLNEQYF
>many|TRBJ2-7|TRBD1|TRBV19
TGTGCCAGTAGTGGGACAGGGAATCCCTTCGAGCAGTACTTC
CASSGTGNPFEQYF
>NA|TRBJ1-2|TRBD1|TRBV6-5
TGTGCCAGCAGAAAGTCCGGGACAGGGTGGGGCTACACCTTC
CASRKSGTGWGYTF
>NA|TRBJ1-1|NA|TRBV7-6
TGTGCCAGCAGCCGTGGACAGAACACTGAAGCTTTCTTT
CASSRGQNTEAFF
>NA|TRBJ1-2|NA|TRBV30
TGTGCCTGGAGGCTGCAGGGGATCTACTATGGCTACACCTTC
CAWRLQGIYYGYTF
>NA|TRBJ2-6|NA|TRBV19
TGTGCCAGTAGTACACAATCTGGGGGGGCCCCTTTAAACGTCCTGACTTTC
CASSTQSGGAPLNVLTF
>NA|TRBJ2-7|NA|TRBV9
TGTGCCAGCAGCTCGACAGGTTCACCCTACGAGCAGTACTTC
CASSSTGSPYEQYF
>NA|TRBJ2-7|TRBD1|TRBV7-6
TGTGCCAGCAGCTTAGCGCGGGGGACAGGGGGCGGGGAGCAGTACTTC
CASSLARGTGGGEQYF